This section outlines one T cell receptor beta chain sequence together with its context. Its antigen is not known. Peripheral blood and lesional scalp punch biopsies came from alopecia areata patients. The entry originates in a study of CD8+ T cells in alopecia areata. In the study overall: A regimen of oral tofacitinib, 5 to 10 mg twice daily, was given to treated patients. Study-level points and caveats: Sequence data from scalp samples additionally include resident alphabeta T cells of normal skin. Lesional tissue from the scalp (especially in alopecia totalis/universalis) showed higher clonality than normal scalp.

In each case, RNA was isolated and then reverse transcribed into cDNA as the sequencing template. Only in-frame clones appear in the TCRdb table, and some are missing; sequencing was by immunoSEQ multiplex PCR. Of under 20,000 clones listed, 66% are singletons. The CDR3 covers 14 residues. V lost 5 bases to trimming and J lost 5 bases, with 16 bases between them. In germline, CDR1 is SGHTA, CDR2 FQGNSA. Sequencing was performed on skin, taken at week 0. The source is a human donor with alopecia areata. This chain links TRBV7-2 with TRBJ2-7; the D is unclear. DNA for the CDR3: TGTGCCAGCAGCCAAGAGCCTGGGATCGACGAGCAGTACTTC. Residues: CASSQEPGIDEQYF. Based on the CDR3 plus reference TRBV7-2 and TRBJ2-7, the full variable domain is GAGVSQSPSNKVTEKGKDVELRCDPISGHTALYWYRQSLGQGLEFLIYFQGNSAPDKSGLPSDRFSAERTGGSVSTLTIQRTQQEDSAVYLCASSQEPGIDEQYFGPGTRLTVT.